This TCR beta chain was sequenced for a study of T cell responses to AZD1222 COVID-19 vaccine. From germline, CDR1 is SGHTA and CDR2 FQGTGA. V lost 2 bases to trimming and J lost 9 bases, with 17 bases between them. The CDR3 loop spans 15 amino acids. This clone has a handful of counts. Antigen specificity is unknown. This table comes from immunoSEQ multiplex PCR, and its TCRdb copy is limited to in-frame clones, with some not included. The sample consists of about 130,000 clones, 70% to 90% of them appearing once. Study-level points and caveats: Within unmutated variant regions lay the reported targets of nearly half of spike-specific TCRs. Among those given AZD1222, only 6 or 7 were seropositive at baseline. The CD4 TCRs associated with vaccination extended across spike and predominated at 160-218 and 743-854. The breadth and depth of Spike-specific TCRs increased once two AZD1222 doses had been given.

This specimen was peripheral blood, taken on day 0 of AZD1222 vaccination. The sequence was collected from an adult in good health. The chain links TRBV7-3 to TRBJ2-1; D remains unclear. The CDR3: CASSLGGGVYGEQFF. For the CDR3, the DNA is TGTGCCAGCAGCTTAGGCGGTGGGGTTTACGGTGAGCAGTTCTTC. Using reference TRBV7-3 and TRBJ2-1 for the parts outside the CDR3, the full variable domain is GAGVSQTPSNKVTEKGKYVELRCDPISGHTALYWYRQSLGQGPEFLIYFQGTGAADDSGLPNDRFFAVRPEGSVSTLKIQRTERGDSAVYLCASSLGGGVYGEQFFGPGTRLTVL.